The clone carrying this TCR beta chain has a count of ten or more. The antigen is undetermined. Time point specified: newly diagnosed GD, antithyroid drugs for less than 3 months. PBMCs were the source of the RNA used for TCR sequencing. Through Arm-PCR of CDR3 regions and iRepertoire HTBI primers, TCR beta libraries were built. Each CDR3 protein gets one entry after TCRdb re-called the multiplex PCR reads with MiXCR. This sample has approximately 400,000 distinct CDR3 sequences, with more than 13% found just once. This specimen comes from a study of regulatory T cells in long-lasting Graves disease. Notes on the study in general: Relative to newly diagnosed Graves' patients, persistent ones had lower TCR diversity.

Separately, the same data were catalogued under a study of T cells in Graves' hyperthyroidism and ophthalmopathy. From that report: Graves' hyperthyroidism qualified as stable when ophthalmopathy did not progress within 18 months. Progression to ophthalmopathy was predicted a median of approximately 6.4 months early.

The source was peripheral blood mononuclear cells (PBMCs), collected at new diagnosis, from a patient treated with antithyroid drugs. The clonotype originates from a woman aged 25 to 39 with Graves disease.

The DNA of the CDR3 is TGTGCCAGCAGCCCCAAGGCAGGGTCGGTAAAGACCCAGTACTTC. Encoded protein: CASSPKAGSVKTQYF. V is TRBV7-9 and J is TRBJ2-5, with D perhaps TRBD1 (5 bases). This CDR3 contains 15 residues. Between the trimmed V and J ends, which lost 5 bases and 6 bases, there was a span of 19 bases. CDR1 SEHNR and CDR2 FQNEAQ come from the germline V gene (reference sequence). Full variable domain (remainder filled in from reference TRBV7-9 and TRBJ2-5): DTGVSQNPRHKITKRGQNVTFRCDPISEHNRLYWYRQTLGQGPEFLTYFQNEAQLEKSRLLSDRFSAERPKGSFSTLEIQRTEQGDSAMYLCASSPKAGSVKTQYFGPGTRLLVL.